Shown below are 23 T cell receptor beta chains from a single sample sequenced in a study of T cell responses to AZD1222 COVID-19 vaccine. TCRdb's table, derived via immunoSEQ multiplex PCR, lists solely in-frame clones and lacks some. In the table there are approximately 170,000 clones, approximately 92% of which are singletons. Sequencing was performed on peripheral blood, taken on day 0 of AZD1222 vaccination. The origin of the receptors is an adult in good health.

The chain links TRBV7-6 to TRBJ2-1, with D hard to call. CDR3 length: 11 residues. V lost 5 bases and J 4 bases, leaving 3 bases between the germline ends. The germline gives CDR1 SGHVS, CDR2 FNYEAQ. The CDR3: CASSAYNEQFF. DNA for the CDR3: TGTGCCAGCAGCGCGTACAATGAGCAGTTCTTC. The full variable domain, its missing parts supplied by reference TRBV7-6 and TRBJ2-1, is GAGVSQSPRYKVTKRGQDVALRCDPISGHVSLYWYRQALGQGPEFLTYFNYEAQQDKSGLPNDRFSAERPEGSISTLTIQRTEQRDSAMYRCASSAYNEQFFGPGTRLTVL.

The V call is TRBV5-5, the J call TRBJ2-5; no clear D gene. The germline V gene has CDR1 SGHKS and CDR2 YYEKEE (reference sequence). V shed 2 bases and J shed 1 base, with 9 bases lying between them. The CDR3 has 14 residues. CDR3 DNA: TGTGCCAGCAGCTTCTTAACCCTCCAAGAGACCCAGTACTTC. Translating it yields CASSFLTLQETQYF. The variable domain in full, completed from reference TRBV5-5 and TRBJ2-5, reads DAGVTQSPTHLIKTRGQQVTLRCSPISGHKSVSWYQQVLGQGPQFIFQYYEKEERGRGNFPDRFSARQFPNYSSELNVNALLLGDSALYLCASSFLTLQETQYFGPGTRLLVL.

The chain carries TRBV5-1 and TRBJ1-6; D is perhaps TRBD1 (6 bases). The CDR3 consists of 14 residues. Germline V lookup: CDR1 SGHRS, CDR2 YFSETQ. V lost 1 base, J lost 6 bases, and 8 bases lay in between. The CDR3 protein is CASSLSGVNSPLHF. The CDR3 DNA reads as TGCGCCAGCAGCTTGTCAGGGGTTAATTCACCCCTCCACTTT. The whole variable domain, remainder taken from reference TRBV5-1 and TRBJ1-6, is KAGVTQTPRYLIKTRGQQVTLSCSPISGHRSVSWYQQTPGQGLQFLFEYFSETQRNKGNFPGRFSGRQFSNSRSEMNVSTLELGDSALYLCASSLSGVNSPLHFGNGTRLTVT.

The genes are TRBV7-3 and TRBJ1-1; D remains ambiguous. The V gene's germline CDR1 is SGHTA and CDR2 FQGTGA. Trimming removed 6 bases from V and 1 base from J, with 9 bases in between. The length of the CDR3 is 13 residues. Here the CDR3 DNA reads TGTGCCAGCAGACTCACAGCGAACACTGAAGCTTTCTTT. It encodes CASRLTANTEAFF.

This rearrangement joins TRBV29-1 to TRBJ2-3; no definite D call. Germline assignment: CDR1 SQVTM and CDR2 ANQGSEA. Deletions cut 2 bases from V and 0 bases from J, with 12 bases between. The CDR3 extends over 15 amino acids. The CDR3 region has the DNA TGCAGCGTTGAAAAACAACAGACTAGCACAGATACGCAGTATTTT. It specifies CSVEKQQTSTDTQYF.

This clone was observed a handful of times. The chain links TRBV14 to TRBJ2-7; D not resolved. This CDR3 has 16 amino acids. CDR1 is SGHDN, CDR2 FVKESK, per germline. The V gene lost 2 bases and the J gene lost 1 base, with 15 bases spanning the gap. CDR3 in DNA: TGTGCCAGCAGCCAAATTGGCCCTTACCCGTCCTACGAGCAGTACTTC. Protein: CASSQIGPYPSYEQYF.

The rearrangement links TRBV18 to TRBJ1-1; tentative D call: TRBD1 (6 bases). The V and J ends lost 3 bases and 1 base respectively, with 12 bases between them. Germline CDR1 reads KGHSH; CDR2 reads LQKENI. This CDR3 is built from 15 residues. CDR3 region: CASSPSRTANTEAFF. CDR3 nucleotides: TGTGCCAGCTCACCCTCAAGGACAGCGAACACTGAAGCTTTCTTT.

This clone was detected once. The chain recombines TRBV7-6 with TRBJ2-1; D unclear. CDR1 is SGHVS and CDR2 is FNYEAQ in the germline V gene. The CDR3 covers 16 residues. V was trimmed by 1 base and J by 0 bases, leaving 10 bases between them. The CDR3 bases are TGTGCCAGCAGCTTAGTTAACAGCCGCTCCTACAATGAGCAGTTCTTC. This gives the protein CASSLVNSRSYNEQFF.

The chain has TRBV19 and TRBJ2-1; D unresolved. The CDR3 spans 13 residues. V lost 5 bases, J lost 0 bases, and 5 bases lay in between. Germline lookup yields CDR1 LNHDA and CDR2 SQIVND (reference sequence). In DNA, the CDR3 is TGTGCCAGTAGTGAGGTCTCCTACAATGAGCAGTTCTTC. It is translated as CASSEVSYNEQFF.

The genes are TRBV10-1 and TRBJ1-1, with D perhaps matching TRBD1 (5 bases). Per the germline V gene, CDR1 is WNHNN and CDR2 is SYGVQD (reference sequence). This CDR3 spans 15 amino acids. V was shortened by 2 bases and J by 0 bases, with 10 bases between the two germline ends. CDR3 in amino acids: CASSEDSRMNTEAFF. The CDR3 DNA is TGCGCCAGCAGTGAGGACAGCCGCATGAACACTGAAGCTTTCTTT.

The chain carries TRBV10-1 and TRBJ2-1; 8 nucleotides match TRBD2. With V trimmed by 4 bases and J by 10 bases, 9 bases remained unmatched. The CDR3 has 14 residues. The V gene's germline CDR1 is WNHNN and CDR2 SYGVQD (reference sequence). DNA for the CDR3: TGCGCCAGCAGTGGGGGAGAAGCGGGAGACGAGCAGTTCTTC. Encoded protein: CASSGGEAGDEQFF.

This clone was picked up one time. The chain couples TRBV5-8 to TRBJ1-2, with D hard to call. Looked up from germline, CDR1 is SGHTS and CDR2 is YDEGEE. There are 13 residues in the CDR3. Trimming removed 5 bases at V and 4 bases at J, with 12 bases between. CDR3 in DNA: TGTGCCAGCAGAGCCTCCGGGAGCTATGGCTACACCTTC. Its translation: CASRASGSYGYTF. Combining the CDR3 with reference TRBV5-8 and TRBJ1-2 gives the whole variable domain EAGVTQSPTHLIKTRGQQATLRCSPISGHTSVYWYQQALGLGLQFLLWYDEGEERNRGNFPPRFSGRQFPNYSSELNVNALELEDSALYLCASRASGSYGYTFGSGTRLTVV.

The rearrangement joins TRBV7-2 to TRBJ2-1; D assignment may be TRBD1 or TRBD2 (5 bases each). In germline, CDR1 is SGHTA, CDR2 FQGNSA. V was pared by 0 bases and J by 8 bases, with 17 bases between. This CDR3 spans 16 amino acids. Here the CDR3 reads CASSLARVGATHEQFF. The CDR3 nucleotides read TGTGCCAGCAGCTTAGCGAGGGTTGGGGCTACCCATGAGCAGTTCTTC.

V gene TRBV5-1 combines with J gene TRBJ2-1, with 15 nucleotides matching TRBD2. The CDR3 totals 13 residues. The J segment lost 12 bases and the V segment lost 4 bases, leaving 2 bases of the junction unmatched. Germline CDR1 and CDR2: SGHRS and YFSETQ. The chain's CDR3 is CASSPGLAGGQFF. For the CDR3, the DNA is TGCGCCAGCAGCCCGGGACTAGCGGGAGGGCAGTTCTTC.

The J gene is TRBJ1-1, the V gene TRBV5-1; tentatively, D is TRBD1 (6 bases). This CDR3 has 14 amino acids. The V gene's germline CDR1 is SGHRS and CDR2 YFSETQ. V was trimmed by 4 bases and J by 1 base, leaving 11 bases between them. The CDR3 DNA sequence: TGCGCCAGCAGCCTCTTACAGGGGAACACTGAAGCTTTCTTT. It specifies CASSLLQGNTEAFF.

The genes are TRBV27 and TRBJ1-1; 7 bases align to TRBD1. Trimming at V came to 3 bases and at J to 5 bases, leaving 12 bases not matched to a gene. CDR3 length: 16 residues. CDR1 and CDR2 (germline): MNHEY, SMNVEV (reference sequence). The CDR3 here is CASSLGFVTGKTEAFF. CDR3 nucleotides: TGTGCCAGCAGTTTGGGGTTTGTGACAGGGAAGACTGAAGCTTTCTTT.

The rearrangement links TRBV11-2 to TRBJ1-2, with 10 bases lining up with TRBD1. CDR1 and CDR2 from the germline V gene are SGHAT and FQNNGV. The CDR3 contains 15 residues. J lost 1 base, V lost 5 bases, and 4 bases had no gene match. CDR3 DNA: TGTGCCAGCAGCCCGGGACAGGGGCATAACTATGGCTACACCTTC. Its translation is CASSPGQGHNYGYTF.

This chain links TRBV25-1 with TRBJ2-3, with D tentatively TRBD1 (6 bases). The V gene lost 6 bases and the J gene lost 1 base, with 17 bases spanning the gap. The CDR3 extends over 16 amino acids. CDR1 and CDR2 (germline): MGHDK, SYGVNS. Here the CDR3 reads CASSPTIRQGTDTQYF. CDR3 coding DNA: TGTGCCAGCAGCCCGACCATTAGACAGGGCACAGATACGCAGTATTTT.

The rearrangement links TRBV5-4 to TRBJ2-1; D is perhaps TRBD2 (6 bases). The length of the CDR3 is 15 residues. V was cut by 3 bases and J by 7 bases, with 17 bases left in between. The germline CDR1 and CDR2 sequences are SGHNT and YYREEE (reference sequence). CDR3 sequence: CASSSPLGGMNEQFF. CDR3 nucleotides: TGTGCCAGCAGCTCCCCCCTCGGGGGAATGAATGAGCAGTTCTTC.

This sequence joins TRBV30 and TRBJ1-6; D is perhaps TRBD1 (6 bases). Trimming took off 0 bases at V and 7 bases at J, with 16 bases between the two ends. The CDR3 sequence is 16 residues long. Germline loops: CDR1 GTSNPN, CDR2 SVGIG (reference sequence). The CDR3 nucleotides read TGTGCCTGGAGTGTAAGGGGGATAACCGGGAATTCACCCCTCCACTTT. This encodes CAWSVRGITGNSPLHF.

The rearrangement joins TRBV5-1 to TRBJ1-4; D is ambiguous. This CDR3 comprises 14 residues. Per germline, CDR1 SGHRS and CDR2 YFSETQ. V dropped 2 bases and J dropped 3 bases, with 8 bases sitting between them. The CDR3 sequence: CASSLNSANEKLFF. The DNA of the CDR3 is TGCGCCAGCAGCTTAAACTCTGCTAATGAAAAACTGTTTTTT. The variable domain in full, with the rest retrieved from reference TRBV5-1 and TRBJ1-4, is KAGVTQTPRYLIKTRGQQVTLSCSPISGHRSVSWYQQTPGQGLQFLFEYFSETQRNKGNFPGRFSGRQFSNSRSEMNVSTLELGDSALYLCASSLNSANEKLFFGSGTQLSVL.

The J gene is TRBJ2-1, the V gene TRBV7-2; 9 bases align to TRBD2. After removal of 6 bases from V and 8 bases from J, the junction contained 11 bases not matched to a gene. The CDR3 spans 15 residues. Germline CDR1 is SGHTA and CDR2 is FQGNSA. CDR3 in amino acids: CASSSMAGGRYEQFF. In DNA form, the CDR3 reads TGTGCCAGCAGTTCCATGGCGGGAGGGAGGTATGAGCAGTTCTTC.

The sample holds one count of this clone. V gene TRBV6-5 combines with J gene TRBJ1-6; 7 bases fit TRBD1. In germline, CDR1 is MNHEY, CDR2 SVGAGI. This CDR3 is built from 13 residues. J was trimmed by 6 bases and V by 6 bases; bases with no gene match: 2. CDR3 in amino acids: CASSGQVNSPLHF. Written as DNA, the CDR3 is TGTGCCAGCAGCGGACAGGTTAATTCACCCCTCCACTTT.